These 10 T cell receptor beta chains were all obtained from the same sample, sequenced in a study of cytomegalovirus exposure and HLA in healthy donors. PCR involved 60 Vbeta and 13 Jbeta primers. The table came from immunoSEQ multiplex PCR; TCRdb's copy has only in-frame clones and leaves some out. The repertoire has roughly 130,000 clones, 70% to 75% of them found once; the top ten carry 2.1%. The sequenced sample was PBMCs. The receptors derive from a woman aged 40 to 50 in good health and CMV-seropositive.

The V and J genes are TRBV7-6 and TRBJ2-7, with D maybe TRBD2 (6 bases). V gave up 0 bases and J gave up 6 bases, with 6 bases separating them. The germline V gene encodes CDR1 SGHVS and CDR2 FNYEAQ. This CDR3 spans 12 amino acids. Written as DNA, the CDR3 is TGTGCCAGCAGCTTAGCGGGGGGCGAGCAGTACTTC. The encoded protein is CASSLAGGEQYF.

The rearrangement joins TRBV2 to TRBJ1-4; D is ambiguous. Germline CDR1 is SNHLY and CDR2 is FYNNEI. V was pared by 4 bases and J by 0 bases, with 9 bases between. The CDR3 is 15 residues long. CDR3 protein: CASSGPGTTNEKLFF. Written as DNA, the CDR3 is TGTGCCAGCAGTGGGCCGGGGACAACTAATGAAAAACTGTTTTTT.

The V call is TRBV28, the J call TRBJ2-1; TRBD2 matches 8 bases. V lost 5 bases and J lost 2; bases outside the gene matches: 8. The CDR3 covers 16 residues. Germline CDR1 is MDHEN and CDR2 is SYDVKM. CDR3: CASSAPSGRPYNEQFF. CDR3 sequence (DNA): TGTGCCAGCAGTGCCCCCAGCGGGAGACCCTACAATGAGCAGTTCTTC.

The V gene is TRBV5-1, the J gene TRBJ2-7, with 10 bases aligning to TRBD2. The CDR3 runs to 15 residues. The germline V gene encodes CDR1 SGHRS and CDR2 YFSETQ. V was clipped by 1 base and J by 3 bases; unmatched bases: 4. DNA of the CDR3: TGCGCCAGCAGCTTGTTAGCGGGAGGAAACTACGAGCAGTACTTC. Translating gives CASSLLAGGNYEQYF.

V usage is TRBV7-9 and J usage is TRBJ2-7; a weak D match, TRBD2 (5 bases). Trimming left V 7 bases short and J 0 bases short, with 16 bases between. The CDR3 spans 15 residues. Germline V CDR1 and CDR2: SEHNR, FQNEAQ (reference sequence). CDR3 coding DNA: TGTGCCAGCACCCCCCGGGCGGGTGCCTCCTACGAGCAGTACTTC. It yields the protein CASTPRAGASYEQYF.

This clone showed up just a few times. V gene TRBV5-1 combines with J gene TRBJ1-1; no reliable D call. Germline CDR1 is SGHRS and CDR2 is YFSETQ. The V gene lost 4 bases and the J gene lost 3 bases, with 16 bases spanning the gap. This CDR3 has 15 residues. In nucleotides, the CDR3 is TGCGCCAGCAGCATACGTCCCCGGGAGGACACTGAAGCTTTCTTT. This gives the protein CASSIRPREDTEAFF.

The chain employs TRBV30 and TRBJ1-1; no reliable D call. V lost 4 bases to trimming and J lost 0 bases, with 9 bases between them. The CDR3 has 13 residues. Germline V gives CDR1 GTSNPN, CDR2 SVGIG (reference sequence). This CDR3 reads CAWMRQMNTEAFF. Here the CDR3 DNA reads TGTGCCTGGATGAGGCAGATGAACACTGAAGCTTTCTTT.

CDR3: CASSQLDRGYGYTF. The CDR3 nucleotides read TGCGCCAGCAGCCAGTTGGACAGGGGTTACGGCTACACCTTC. V and J are TRBV4-1 and TRBJ1-2; 9 bases fit TRBD1. Germline V gene sequence: CDR1 MGHRA, CDR2 YSYEKL. Germline trimming cut 3 bases from V and 8 bases from J; bases unmatched to any gene: 7. There are 14 residues in the CDR3.

The rearrangement uses TRBV30 and TRBJ1-5; the match to TRBD1 covers 7 bases. This CDR3 region has 13 residues. Germline assignment: CDR1 GTSNPN and CDR2 SVGIG (reference sequence). The V segment lost 3 bases and the J segment 9 bases; nucleotides outside the gene matches: 8. CDR3 loop: CAWRSGGSGPQHF. CDR3 DNA sequence: TGTGCCTGGAGATCAGGGGGATCGGGGCCCCAGCATTTT.

The J gene is TRBJ2-3, the V gene TRBV28, with D possibly TRBD2 on 5 matching bases. Germline assignment: CDR1 MDHEN and CDR2 SYDVKM. The CDR3 consists of 15 residues. V was clipped by 1 base and J by 1 base, with 9 bases between them. In DNA, the CDR3 is TGTGCCAGCAGTTTATCAAGCGGAGGCACAGATACGCAGTATTTT. As protein: CASSLSSGGTDTQYF.